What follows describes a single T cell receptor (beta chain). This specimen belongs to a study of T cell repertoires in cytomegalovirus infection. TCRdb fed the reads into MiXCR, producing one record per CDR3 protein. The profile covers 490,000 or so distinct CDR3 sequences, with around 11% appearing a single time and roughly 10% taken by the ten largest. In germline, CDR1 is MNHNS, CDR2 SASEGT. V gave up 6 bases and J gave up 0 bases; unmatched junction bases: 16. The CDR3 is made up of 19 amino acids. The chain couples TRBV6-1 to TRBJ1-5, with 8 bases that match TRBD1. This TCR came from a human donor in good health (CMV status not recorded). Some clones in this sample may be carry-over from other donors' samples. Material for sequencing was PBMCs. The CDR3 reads CASRGSSDRGSYSNQPQHF. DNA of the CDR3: TGTGCCAGCAGGGGGTCGAGTGACAGGGGCTCTTATAGCAATCAGCCCCAGCATTTT.